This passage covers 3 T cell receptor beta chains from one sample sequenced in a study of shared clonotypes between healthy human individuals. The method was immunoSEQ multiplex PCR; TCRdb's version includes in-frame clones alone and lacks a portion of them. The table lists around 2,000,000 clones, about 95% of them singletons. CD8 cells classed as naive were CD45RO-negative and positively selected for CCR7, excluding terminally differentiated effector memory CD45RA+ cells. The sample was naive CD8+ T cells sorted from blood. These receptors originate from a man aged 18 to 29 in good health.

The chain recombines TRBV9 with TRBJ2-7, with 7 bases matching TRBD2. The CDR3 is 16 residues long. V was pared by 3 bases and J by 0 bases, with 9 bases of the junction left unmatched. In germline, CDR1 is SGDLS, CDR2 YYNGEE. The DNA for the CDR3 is TGTGCCAGCAGCGCTGGAACCGGGACTACCTCCTACGAGCAGTACTTC. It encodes CASSAGTGTTSYEQYF.

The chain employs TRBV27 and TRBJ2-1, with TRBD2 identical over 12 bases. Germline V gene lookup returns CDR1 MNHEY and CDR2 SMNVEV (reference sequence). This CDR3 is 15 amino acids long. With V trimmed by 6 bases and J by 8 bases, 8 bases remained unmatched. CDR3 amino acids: CASSSLAGGPDEQFF. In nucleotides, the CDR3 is TGTGCCAGCAGCTCTCTAGCGGGGGGGCCCGATGAGCAGTTCTTC.

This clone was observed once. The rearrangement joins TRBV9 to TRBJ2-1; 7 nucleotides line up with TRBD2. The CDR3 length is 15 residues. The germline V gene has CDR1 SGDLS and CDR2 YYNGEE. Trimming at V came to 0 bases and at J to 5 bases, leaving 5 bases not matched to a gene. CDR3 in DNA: TGTGCCAGCAGCGTAGCCGGGACTACCGACAATGAGCAGTTCTTC. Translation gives CASSVAGTTDNEQFF.